This is a list of T cell receptor beta chains from one sample in a study of T cell responses to AZD1222 COVID-19 vaccine. Only in-frame clones appear in the TCRdb table, and some are missing; sequencing was by immunoSEQ multiplex PCR. The sample holds 110,000 to 150,000 clones, roughly nine tenths seen once. The source material was peripheral blood, sampled on day 0 of AZD1222 vaccination. The receptors were gathered from an adult in good health. CDR3s include the opening cysteine and the closing phenylalanine or tryptophan. The D gene is left open where the match is weak. Clone size appears in some rows only: once, few, many, or a class for an expanded clone.

J: TRBJ1-3
size: -
V: TRBV6-5
D: -
DNA: TGTGCCAGCAGCCTCTCTGGAAACACCATATATTTT
CDR3: CASSLSGNTIYF

J: TRBJ2-5
size: -
V: TRBV6-6
D: TRBD2
DNA: TGTGCCAGCAGCCAGCGGGAAGAAGAGACCCAGTACTTC
CDR3: CASSQREEETQYF

J: TRBJ2-4
size: -
V: TRBV27
D: -
DNA: TGTGCCAGCAGTCCTGACAGGGCCAAAAACATTCAGTACTTC
CDR3: CASSPDRAKNIQYF

J: TRBJ1-2
size: -
V: TRBV6-5
D: -
DNA: TGTGCCAGCAGCTACCAGCAGGGCGGGGGTGGCTACACCTTC
CDR3: CASSYQQGGGGYTF

J: TRBJ2-1
size: once
V: TRBV24-1
D: -
DNA: TGTGCCACCAGTGACTCTCTCGCAGTTGGGAATGAGCAGTTCTTC
CDR3: CATSDSLAVGNEQFF

J: TRBJ2-3
size: -
V: TRBV4-2
D: TRBD2
DNA: TGTGCCAGCAGCCAAGATGGACTAGCGGGGACCCGTGGAGATACGCAGTATTTT
CDR3: CASSQDGLAGTRGDTQYF

J: TRBJ2-7
size: -
V: TRBV27
D: TRBD1
DNA: TGTGCCAGCAGACCTACTGTAGGGGGCTACTACGAGCAGTACTTC
CDR3: CASRPTVGGYYEQYF

J: TRBJ2-3
size: -
V: TRBV6-5
D: -
DNA: TGTGCCAGCAGTTGGGCGGGTCGGTTTACAGATACGCAGTATTTT
CDR3: CASSWAGRFTDTQYF

J: TRBJ2-7
size: -
V: TRBV7-3
D: -
DNA: TGTGCCAGCAGCCCCGCGAGGGGCTACGAGCAGTACTTC
CDR3: CASSPARGYEQYF

J: TRBJ2-7
size: -
V: TRBV7-2
D: -
DNA: TGTGCCAGCAGCTTAGCGCCCAGAAACGAGCAGTACTTC
CDR3: CASSLAPRNEQYF

J: TRBJ2-3
size: -
V: TRBV7-9
D: -
DNA: TGTGCCAGCAGCTTCGATGCGACAGGCACAGATACGCAGTATTTT
CDR3: CASSFDATGTDTQYF

J: TRBJ2-2
size: -
V: TRBV4-2
D: -
DNA: TGTGCCAGCAGCCAAACTAGTTACACCGGGGAGCTGTTTTTT
CDR3: CASSQTSYTGELFF

J: TRBJ2-1
size: -
V: TRBV20-1
D: TRBD2
DNA: TGCAGTGCTAGTGGGGGGGTGAATGAGCAGTTCTTC
CDR3: CSASGGVNEQFF

J: TRBJ1-1
size: -
V: TRBV7-2
D: -
DNA: TGTGCCAGCAGCTCGATGGACCTCCGGAACACTGAAGCTTTCTTT
CDR3: CASSSMDLRNTEAFF

J: TRBJ1-1
size: -
V: TRBV7-6
D: -
DNA: TGTGCCAGCAGCTCCTTAGGTCCGGAGGGGAACACTGAAGCTTTCTTT
CDR3: CASSSLGPEGNTEAFF

J: TRBJ2-5
size: -
V: TRBV9
D: -
DNA: TGTGCCAGCAGCGTACAGGGCCAAGAGACCCAGTACTTC
CDR3: CASSVQGQETQYF

J: TRBJ2-1
size: -
V: TRBV7-8
D: -
DNA: TGTGCCAGCAGCACCGGGACTCCCGGGGCAATTGCCGAGCAGTTCTTC
CDR3: CASSTGTPGAIAEQFF

J: TRBJ1-6
size: -
V: TRBV7-2
D: -
DNA: TGTGCCAGCAGCTTAGCGGGCGTTCCTAATTCACCCCTCCACTTT
CDR3: CASSLAGVPNSPLHF

J: TRBJ2-7
size: -
V: TRBV5-1
D: TRBD2
DNA: TGCGCCAGCAGCTTGGCGGGAGGGTCCTACGAGCAGTACTTC
CDR3: CASSLAGGSYEQYF

J: TRBJ2-4
size: -
V: TRBV19
D: TRBD2
DNA: TGTGCCAGTAGTATGGGAGGGACTAGCGGGGGCCGGGGGAACATTCAGTACTTC
CDR3: CASSMGGTSGGRGNIQYF

J: TRBJ1-2
size: -
V: TRBV12-3/TRBV12-4
D: TRBD1
DNA: TGTGCCAGCAGTTTATACCCGAGACAGGGTAGCACCTTC
CDR3: CASSLYPRQGSTF

J: TRBJ2-7
size: -
V: TRBV2
D: TRBD1
DNA: TGTGCCAGCAGTCAACAGGGGATTCACTCCTACGAGCAGTACTTC
CDR3: CASSQQGIHSYEQYF

J: TRBJ2-7
size: -
V: TRBV18
D: TRBD2
DNA: TGTGCCAGCTCACCACCCGGGCGGGAGGGCCTCTACGAGCAGTACTTC
CDR3: CASSPPGREGLYEQYF

J: TRBJ1-6
size: -
V: TRBV30
D: TRBD1
DNA: TGTGCCTGGGGGACAGTTAATTCACCCCTCCACTTT
CDR3: CAWGTVNSPLHF

J: TRBJ1-2
size: -
V: TRBV9
D: TRBD1
DNA: TGTGCCAGCAGCGCACACCTGGGACAGGGAAGCGGCTACACCTTC
CDR3: CASSAHLGQGSGYTF

J: TRBJ2-1
size: -
V: TRBV18
D: -
DNA: TGTGCCAGCTCAGGATCCCGGGACGGCTCTTACAATGAGCAGTTCTTC
CDR3: CASSGSRDGSYNEQFF

J: TRBJ2-2
size: -
V: TRBV3-1/TRBV3-2
D: TRBD2
DNA: TGTGCCAGCAGCCAAGATACGGGACTAGCGGGGGCCTATTCCAACACCGGGGAGCTGTTTTTT
CDR3: CASSQDTGLAGAYSNTGELFF

J: TRBJ1-6
size: -
V: TRBV28
D: TRBD1
DNA: TGTGCCAGCAGGGGGGGACAGGGGATTTTTTCACCCCTCCACTTT
CDR3: CASRGGQGIFSPLHF

J: TRBJ1-3
size: -
V: TRBV4-3
D: -
DNA: TGCGCCAGCAGCCAAGATCTACAGGCCAGGAACACCATATATTTT
CDR3: CASSQDLQARNTIYF

J: TRBJ2-7
size: -
V: TRBV5-5
D: TRBD2
DNA: TGTGCCAGCAGCCTAAGGGGTTCCGGGACTAGGAGCTCCTACGAGCAGTACTTC
CDR3: CASSLRGSGTRSSYEQYF

J: TRBJ1-2
size: -
V: TRBV28
D: TRBD1
DNA: TGTGCCAGCAGTTTGAGCACAGGGGCCTATGGCTACACCTTC
CDR3: CASSLSTGAYGYTF

J: TRBJ2-1
size: once
V: TRBV7-2
D: TRBD2
DNA: TGTGCCAGCAGCTCTGCTAGCGGGGCCTACAATGAGCAGTTCTTC
CDR3: CASSSASGAYNEQFF

J: TRBJ2-1
size: few
V: TRBV5-1
D: TRBD2
DNA: TGCGCCAGCAGCTTCCTAGCGGGAGATGAGTTATTCTTC
CDR3: CASSFLAGDELFF

J: TRBJ1-1
size: -
V: TRBV7-2
D: -
DNA: TGTGCCAGCAGCTACGGACAGATGAACACTGAAGCTTTCTTT
CDR3: CASSYGQMNTEAFF

J: TRBJ2-7
size: -
V: TRBV14
D: -
DNA: TGTGCCAGCAGCCATTTCCACGAGCAGTACTTC
CDR3: CASSHFHEQYF

J: TRBJ2-7
size: -
V: TRBV7-3
D: TRBD2
DNA: TGTGCCAGCAGCTCTCAGCGGGGGACTCCCTACGAGCAGTACTTC
CDR3: CASSSQRGTPYEQYF

J: TRBJ1-1
size: -
V: TRBV28
D: -
DNA: TGTGCCAGCAGTCCACACCGTCCGACTGAAGCTTTCTTT
CDR3: CASSPHRPTEAFF

J: TRBJ2-7
size: -
V: TRBV6-5
D: -
DNA: TGTGCCAGCAGTTACAGTAGGGGGGGATACGAGCAGTACTTC
CDR3: CASSYSRGGYEQYF

J: TRBJ2-1
size: -
V: TRBV28
D: TRBD1
DNA: TGTGCCAGCAGTTTGGGACAGGGAGTTTATAATGAGCAGTTCTTC
CDR3: CASSLGQGVYNEQFF

J: TRBJ2-1
size: few
V: TRBV4-3
D: TRBD2
DNA: TGCGCCAGCAGCCGAACAGCTAGCGGGGGGGCCTACAATGAGCAGTTCTTC
CDR3: CASSRTASGGAYNEQFF

J: TRBJ1-5
size: -
V: TRBV7-2
D: -
DNA: TGTGCCAGCAGCGCCCGGGGGAATCAGCCCCAGCATTTT
CDR3: CASSARGNQPQHF

J: TRBJ1-5
size: -
V: TRBV27
D: -
DNA: TGTGCCAGCAGTTTATCGCGGGCCGCTCAGCCCCAGCATTTT
CDR3: CASSLSRAAQPQHF

J: TRBJ1-3
size: -
V: TRBV6-5
D: -
DNA: TGTGCCAGCAGCCCCTTTGCCCGCTCTGGAAACACCATATATTTT
CDR3: CASSPFARSGNTIYF

J: TRBJ2-7
size: -
V: TRBV5-8
D: -
DNA: TGTGCCAGCAGCTTGGTTCCCTACGAGCAGTACTTC
CDR3: CASSLVPYEQYF

J: TRBJ2-1
size: -
V: TRBV9
D: -
DNA: TGTGCCAGCAGCATGACAGAGTGGCCCAATGAGCAGTTCTTC
CDR3: CASSMTEWPNEQFF

J: TRBJ1-6
size: -
V: TRBV5-6
D: TRBD1
DNA: TGTGCCAGCAGCTTCGAGACAGGGGGATCACCCCTCCACTTT
CDR3: CASSFETGGSPLHF

J: TRBJ1-2
size: -
V: TRBV5-1
D: TRBD1
DNA: TGCGCCAGCAGCTTTCTTCAGGGGACAGATAACTATGGCTACACCTTC
CDR3: CASSFLQGTDNYGYTF

J: TRBJ2-7
size: few
V: TRBV7-8
D: TRBD2
DNA: TGTGCCAGCAGCTTAGTAGCGGGGAACTACGAGCAGTACTTC
CDR3: CASSLVAGNYEQYF

J: TRBJ1-5
size: few
V: TRBV19
D: -
DNA: TGTGCCAGTAGTATAAGGGACTCGACCATTCAGCCCCAGCATTTT
CDR3: CASSIRDSTIQPQHF

J: TRBJ1-2
size: medium-sized
V: TRBV9
D: TRBD1
DNA: TGTGCCAGCAGCGCCACCGACAGGGCCCCAGGCTACACCTTC
CDR3: CASSATDRAPGYTF

J: TRBJ2-7
size: -
V: TRBV4-3
D: TRBD2
DNA: TGCGCCAGCAGCCAAGGGATAGCGGGGTCTTTCAGCGAGCAGTACTTC
CDR3: CASSQGIAGSFSEQYF

J: TRBJ1-4
size: -
V: TRBV6-5
D: -
DNA: TGTGCCAGCAGTTTCCGGACTACCGCCTCTGAAAAACTGTTTTTT
CDR3: CASSFRTTASEKLFF

J: TRBJ2-1
size: -
V: TRBV28
D: TRBD2
DNA: TGTGCCAGCAGTCTACGTAAGACGGGACTAGCGGGAAATGAGCAGTTCTTC
CDR3: CASSLRKTGLAGNEQFF

J: TRBJ2-7
size: -
V: TRBV5-1
D: -
DNA: TGCGCCAGCAGTTCTGGGACGGCCGACTCCTACGAGCAGTACTTC
CDR3: CASSSGTADSYEQYF

J: TRBJ2-3
size: -
V: TRBV5-1
D: TRBD2
DNA: TGCGCCAGCAGCTCCGGCGGGGGGTACACAGATACGCAGTATTTT
CDR3: CASSSGGGYTDTQYF